The 19 T cell receptor beta chains listed next were all sequenced from one sample in a study of early T cells in non-severe SARS-CoV-2 infection. From the 5' RACE reads, TCRdb called clonotypes with MiXCR, one entry per CDR3 protein. The sample consists of around 70,000 distinct CDR3 sequences, about 16% of them appearing once. The sample taken for sequencing was whole blood. Receptors originate from an adult who was a healthcare worker with PCR-confirmed SARS-CoV-2 infection or an uninfected control (not recorded which).

This clonotype was seen a few times. The V and J genes are TRBV20-1 and TRBJ2-3; TRBD2 agrees at 10 bases. CDR1 is DFQATT, CDR2 SNEGSKA, per germline (reference sequence). This CDR3 region has 14 residues. Germline trimming cut 3 bases from V and 3 bases from J; bases unmatched to any gene: 3. DNA for the CDR3: TGCAGTGCTAGTCCTAGCGGGAGTACAGATACGCAGTATTTT. Residues: CSASPSGSTDTQYF.

The chain uses TRBV20-1 and TRBJ2-1; 9 nucleotides match TRBD1. After removal of 6 bases from V and 10 bases from J, the junction contained 16 bases not matched to a gene. The CDR3 consists of 15 residues. Per germline, CDR1 DFQATT and CDR2 SNEGSKA (reference sequence). This CDR3 is CSAGSDRGKSGEQFF. In nucleotides, the CDR3 is TGCAGTGCAGGTAGCGACAGGGGGAAATCTGGCGAGCAGTTCTTC.

There are a few counts of this clonotype. The chain joins TRBV20-1 to TRBJ1-2; tentative D call: TRBD1 (5 bases). The CDR3 has 14 amino acids. Germline V gene sequence: CDR1 DFQATT, CDR2 SNEGSKA (reference sequence). The ends were cut back, 0 bases at V and 4 bases at J, with 12 bases in the middle. This chain's CDR3 is CSARDVLRGYGYTF. The CDR3, as DNA: TGCAGTGCTAGAGATGTATTGAGGGGCTATGGCTACACCTTC.

In its sample, this clonotype was seen a few times. The V call is TRBV29-1, the J call TRBJ1-2; D remains unclear. V was shortened by 6 bases and J by 5 bases, with 10 bases between the two germline ends. The CDR3 consists of 11 residues. Germline CDR1 is SQVTM and CDR2 is ANQGSEA. The CDR3 spells CSVHFNYGYTF. CDR3 bases: TGCAGCGTGCACTTCAATTATGGCTACACCTTC.

The table lists this clonotype with a few counts. The rearrangement uses TRBV2 and TRBJ2-1, with 11 bases that match TRBD2. The germline CDR1 and CDR2 sequences are SNHLY and FYNNEI. The CDR3 spans 14 residues. J was trimmed by 8 bases and V by 5 bases; bases with no gene match: 5. The CDR3 region is CASSQQGLADEQFF. DNA of the CDR3: TGTGCCAGCAGTCAACAGGGACTAGCGGATGAGCAGTTCTTC. Variable domain in full (rest from reference TRBV2 and TRBJ2-1): EPEVTQTPSHQVTQMGQEVILRCVPISNHLYFYWYRQILGQKVEFLVSFYNNEISEKSEIFDDQFSVERPDGSNFTLKIRSTKLEDSAMYFCASSQQGLADEQFFGPGTRLTVL.

This clonotype is deemed medium-sized. The chain recombines TRBV30 with TRBJ2-1; 9 bases agree with TRBD2. V lost 5 bases to trimming and J lost 6 bases; unmatched junction nucleotides: 2. The CDR3 extends over 12 amino acids. Germline V lookup: CDR1 GTSNPN, CDR2 SVGIG (reference sequence). The CDR3, as DNA: TGTGCCTGGGGGGGACTAGCCAATGAGCAGTTCTTC. Its protein product is CAWGGLANEQFF.

This clonotype was found a few times. A much larger clone differs by one base, so this may be a read error. The J gene is TRBJ1-1, the V gene TRBV4-2; D may be TRBD1 (5 bases). This CDR3 has 13 residues. CDR1 LGHNA and CDR2 YNFKEQ come from the germline V gene. The DNA for the CDR3 is TGTGCCAGCAGCCAAGATATGGACACTGAAGCTTCCTTT. Translating gives CASSQDMDTEASF.

This rearrangement joins TRBV3-1 to TRBJ2-1; 9 nucleotides agree with TRBD2. The germline gives CDR1 LGHDT, CDR2 YNNKEL (reference sequence). The trim removed 7 bases at V and 7 bases at J, leaving 11 bases unmatched. This CDR3 has 15 residues. The CDR3 bases are TGTGCCAGCACCAAGCGGGGGGCCCAGAGTAATGAGCAGTTCTTC. Protein: CASTKRGAQSNEQFF.

This rearrangement joins TRBV11-2 to TRBJ1-3; no reliable D call. Germline V gene sequence: CDR1 SGHAT, CDR2 FQNNGV. Trimming pared 3 bases from V and 0 bases from J, leaving 12 bases between. The CDR3 is 16 amino acids. CDR3: CASSFTWDSSGNTIYF. Written as DNA, the CDR3 is TGTGCCAGCAGCTTTACGTGGGATTCCTCTGGAAACACCATATATTTT.

V usage is TRBV27 and J usage is TRBJ2-1; no reliable D call. V lost 10 bases, J lost 7 bases, and 14 bases lay in between. CDR1 is MNHEY, CDR2 SMNVEV, per germline (reference sequence). The CDR3 has 12 residues. The CDR3 DNA is TGTGCCACCTTCCGTAGTAATAATGAGCAGTTCTTC. Translation gives CATFRSNNEQFF.

The DNA for the CDR3 is TGCAGTGCTCTAGGCGACAGTCATGGCTACACCTTC. Residues: CSALGDSHGYTF. The chain is built from TRBV20-1 and TRBJ1-2, with D tentatively TRBD1 (5 bases). The CDR3 spans 12 residues. The germline CDR1 and CDR2 sequences are DFQATT and SNEGSKA (reference sequence). The ends were cut back, 5 bases at V and 6 bases at J, with 13 bases in the middle.

V and J are TRBV4-2 and TRBJ2-5, with TRBD2 identical over 7 bases. The V segment lost 4 bases and the J segment 4 bases; nucleotides outside the gene matches: 6. The CDR3 has 14 amino acids. Germline values: CDR1 LGHNA, CDR2 YNFKEQ. Written as DNA, the CDR3 is TGTGCCAGCAGCCGCACCGGACTAGGAGAGACCCAGTACTTC. This translates into CASSRTGLGETQYF.

CDR3 in amino acids: CASRRAVSYEQYF. The DNA of the CDR3 is TGTGCCAGCAGGAGGGCCGTCTCCTACGAGCAGTACTTC. This chain links TRBV12-3 or TRBV12-4 with TRBJ2-7; possibly TRBD2 for D (5 bases). The ends were cut back, 6 bases at V and 0 bases at J, with 9 bases in the middle. The CDR3 sequence is 13 residues long.

This sequence joins TRBV24-1 and TRBJ2-1; possible D gene TRBD2, 5 bases. Between the trimmed V and J ends, which lost 1 base and 6 bases, there was a span of 15 bases. This CDR3 region has 16 residues. The V gene's germline CDR1 is KGHDR and CDR2 SFDVKD. CDR3 in amino acids: CATSDFRRGPGNEQFF. Here the CDR3 DNA reads TGTGCCACCAGTGATTTTCGCCGCGGGCCCGGCAATGAGCAGTTCTTC.

This chain connects TRBV2 to TRBJ2-1; D unresolved. V lost 8 bases to trimming and J lost 2 bases, with 10 bases between them. CDR1 and CDR2 from the germline V gene are SNHLY and FYNNEI. The CDR3 has 13 amino acids. The CDR3 here is CASVEETYNEQFF. In DNA form, the CDR3 reads TGTGCCAGCGTCGAGGAAACCTACAATGAGCAGTTCTTC.

This clonotype showed up just a few times. The chain recombines TRBV29-1 with TRBJ2-7, with D tentatively TRBD2 (6 bases). The CDR3 has 12 amino acids. In germline, CDR1 is SQVTM, CDR2 ANQGSEA. Trimming cost V 6 bases and J 7 bases, with 16 bases left between them. The CDR3 here is CSVGLLPGEQYF. The CDR3 DNA reads TGCAGCGTGGGACTCCTCCCCGGTGAGCAGTACTTC.

The chain links TRBV28 to TRBJ1-2; TRBD1 agrees at 7 bases. The germline CDR1 and CDR2 sequences are MDHEN and SYDVKM. The CDR3 totals 15 residues. Trimming cost V 6 bases and J 0 bases; bases outside gene matches: 7. The CDR3 loop is CASRKQGISNYGYTF. DNA of the CDR3: TGTGCCAGCAGGAAACAGGGGATTTCTAACTATGGCTACACCTTC.

The CDR3 nucleotides are TGTGCCAGTAGTCCTCGACAGGGTACCTACGAGCAGTACTTC. Its protein is CASSPRQGTYEQYF. The chain uses TRBV19 and TRBJ2-7; 7 bases fit TRBD1. Germline V gene sequence: CDR1 LNHDA, CDR2 SQIVND (reference sequence). Germline trimming cut 5 bases from V and 2 bases from J; bases unmatched to any gene: 6. The CDR3 loop spans 14 amino acids.

In this sample, this clonotype turned up many times. This chain uses TRBV14 with TRBJ1-2, with a possible D match to TRBD1 (6 bases). The CDR3 contains 15 residues. V was shortened by 4 bases and J by 4 bases, with 16 bases between the two germline ends. Per germline, CDR1 SGHDN and CDR2 FVKESK. The CDR3 sequence: CASSPQGRRGYGYTF. The CDR3 DNA reads as TGTGCCAGCAGCCCACAGGGCCGGCGTGGCTATGGCTACACCTTC.